This TCR beta chain was identified in a study of T cell responses to AZD1222 COVID-19 vaccine. General observations from the study: Repertoire collection took place solely once the T cell response had peaked. Just a handful of AZD1222 recipients were seropositive at baseline. Spike-spanning, vaccine-associated CD4 TCRs were dominant at 160-218 and 743-854.

CDR3 size: 11 residues. Germline V gives CDR1 LNHDA, CDR2 SQIVND (reference sequence). With 4 bases removed from V and 3 bases from J, the gap between germline ends came to 4 bases. Clones were read by immunoSEQ multiplex PCR, and TCRdb kept only the in-frame ones, dropping some. The table has approximately 130,000 clones, under 95% seen once. This clone was seen only once. Its antigen is unknown. This clonotype was sampled from an adult in good health. The sample was peripheral blood, taken on day 0 of AZD1222 vaccination. This rearrangement joins TRBV19 to TRBJ2-7; D is unresolved. The CDR3: CASSTGYEQYF. DNA for the CDR3: TGTGCCAGTAGTACAGGCTACGAGCAGTACTTC.